This TCR beta chain was profiled in a study of regulatory T cells in long-lasting Graves disease. The CDR3 contains 15 residues. With 2 bases removed from V and 1 base from J, the gap between germline ends came to 10 bases. Germline assignment: CDR1 SEHNR and CDR2 FQNEAQ (reference sequence). Building of the TCR beta libraries involved iRepertoire HTBI primers and Arm-PCR of CDR3 regions. Using its own MiXCR run on the multiplex PCR reads, TCRdb lists one record per CDR3 protein. This repertoire shows roughly 250,000 distinct CDR3 sequences, about 18% found once; its top ten account for 14%. Time point: newly diagnosed GD, antithyroid drugs for less than 3 months. With RNA extracted from PBMCs as input, the TCR library was made. In this sample, this clonotype turned up many times. Its antigen is unidentified. Findings of the study overall: The analysis examined peripheral blood only and excluded thyroid tissue.

These data also featured in a second study, about T cells in Graves' hyperthyroidism and ophthalmopathy. That investigation notes: It was a median approximately 7.1 months before onset that the model predicted ophthalmopathy.

Here the sequenced sample was peripheral blood mononuclear cells (PBMCs), taken at new diagnosis, from a patient treated with antithyroid drugs. The J gene is TRBJ2-3, the V gene TRBV7-9; the D gene could be TRBD1 or TRBD2 (5 bases each). This TCR derives from a woman aged 25 to 39 with Graves disease. The CDR3 DNA reads as TGTGCCAGCAGCTTAAGGGGAGACGGCACAGATACGCAGTATTTT. Protein sequence: CASSLRGDGTDTQYF.